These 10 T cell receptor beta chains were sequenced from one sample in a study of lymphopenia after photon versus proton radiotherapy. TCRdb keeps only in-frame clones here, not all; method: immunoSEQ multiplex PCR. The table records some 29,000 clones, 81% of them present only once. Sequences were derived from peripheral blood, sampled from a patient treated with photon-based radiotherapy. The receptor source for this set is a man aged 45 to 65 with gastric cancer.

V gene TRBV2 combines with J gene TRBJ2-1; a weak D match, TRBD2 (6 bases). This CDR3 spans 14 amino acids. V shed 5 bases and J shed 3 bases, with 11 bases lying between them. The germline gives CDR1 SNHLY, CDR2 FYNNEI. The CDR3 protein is CASSRGGDYNEQFF. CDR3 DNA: TGTGCCAGCAGTCGAGGAGGGGACTACAATGAGCAGTTCTTC.

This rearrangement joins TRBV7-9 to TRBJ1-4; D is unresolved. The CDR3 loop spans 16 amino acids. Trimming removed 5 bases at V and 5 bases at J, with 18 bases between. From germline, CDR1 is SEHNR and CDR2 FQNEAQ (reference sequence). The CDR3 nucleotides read TGTGCCAGCAGCCGTATCGGCCGGGTCCTCAATGAAAAACTGTTTTTT. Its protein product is CASSRIGRVLNEKLFF.

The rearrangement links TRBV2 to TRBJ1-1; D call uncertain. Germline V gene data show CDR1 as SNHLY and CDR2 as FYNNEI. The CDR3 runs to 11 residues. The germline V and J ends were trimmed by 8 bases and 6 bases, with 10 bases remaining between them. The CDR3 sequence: CASALISEAFF. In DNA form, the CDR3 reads TGTGCCAGCGCGCTTATCTCTGAAGCTTTCTTT. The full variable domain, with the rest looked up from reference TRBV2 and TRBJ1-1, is EPEVTQTPSHQVTQMGQEVILRCVPISNHLYFYWYRQILGQKVEFLVSFYNNEISEKSEIFDDQFSVERPDGSNFTLKIRSTKLEDSAMYFCASALISEAFFGQGTRLTVV.

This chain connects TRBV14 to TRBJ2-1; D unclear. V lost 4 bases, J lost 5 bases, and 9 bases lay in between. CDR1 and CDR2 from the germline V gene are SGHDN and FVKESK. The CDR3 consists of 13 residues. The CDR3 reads CASSLLTNNEQFF. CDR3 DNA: TGTGCCAGCAGCCTATTAACAAACAATGAGCAGTTCTTC.

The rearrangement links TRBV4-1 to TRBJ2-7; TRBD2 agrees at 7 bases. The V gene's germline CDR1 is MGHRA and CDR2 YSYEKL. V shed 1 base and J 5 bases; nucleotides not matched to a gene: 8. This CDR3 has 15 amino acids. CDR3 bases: TGCGCCAGCAGCCAAGGCCCGGGGGGAGCCAACGAGCAGTACTTC. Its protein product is CASSQGPGGANEQYF.

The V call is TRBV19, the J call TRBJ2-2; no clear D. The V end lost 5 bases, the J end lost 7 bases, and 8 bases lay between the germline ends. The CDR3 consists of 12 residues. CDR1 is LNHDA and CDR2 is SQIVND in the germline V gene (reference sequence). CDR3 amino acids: CASSPQFGELFF. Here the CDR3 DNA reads TGTGCCAGTAGTCCTCAGTTCGGGGAGCTGTTTTTT.

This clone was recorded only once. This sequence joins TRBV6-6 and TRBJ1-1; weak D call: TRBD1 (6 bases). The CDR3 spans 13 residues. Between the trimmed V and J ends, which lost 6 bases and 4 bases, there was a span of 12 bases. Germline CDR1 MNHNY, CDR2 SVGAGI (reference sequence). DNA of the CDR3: TGTGCCAGCAGCGACGAGGGGGGCACTGAAGCTTTCTTT. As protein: CASSDEGGTEAFF.

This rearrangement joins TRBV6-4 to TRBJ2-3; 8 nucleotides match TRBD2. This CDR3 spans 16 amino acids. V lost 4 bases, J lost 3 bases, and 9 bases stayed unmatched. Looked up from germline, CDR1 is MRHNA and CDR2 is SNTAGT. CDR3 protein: CASSGGFGGGTDTQYF. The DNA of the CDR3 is TGTGCCAGCAGTGGGGGCTTCGGCGGGGGGACAGATACGCAGTATTTT.

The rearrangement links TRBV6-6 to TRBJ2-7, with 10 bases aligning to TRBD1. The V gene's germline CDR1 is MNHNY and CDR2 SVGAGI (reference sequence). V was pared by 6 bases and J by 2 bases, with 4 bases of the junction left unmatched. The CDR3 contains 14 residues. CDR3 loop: CASSPGQGTYEQYF. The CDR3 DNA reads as TGTGCCAGCAGCCCGGGACAGGGGACCTACGAGCAGTACTTC.

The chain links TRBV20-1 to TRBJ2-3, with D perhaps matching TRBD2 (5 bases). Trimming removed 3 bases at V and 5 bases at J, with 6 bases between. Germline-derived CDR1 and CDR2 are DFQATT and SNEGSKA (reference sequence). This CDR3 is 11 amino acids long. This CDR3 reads CSARDLDTQYF. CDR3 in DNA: TGCAGTGCTAGGGACTTAGATACGCAGTATTTT.